This T cell receptor (beta chain) was observed in a study of cytomegalovirus exposure and HLA in healthy donors. The wider study: The Caucasian-associated ancestry cluster contained roughly four fifths of the approximately 390 genotyped donors.

Primers for the PCR totalled 60 Vbeta and 13 Jbeta. Produced via immunoSEQ multiplex PCR; TCRdb's table is partial and in-frame only. Of approximately 200,000 clones listed, about 80% are singletons. The CDR3 contains 14 residues. V gave up 4 bases and J gave up 3 bases; unmatched junction bases: 3. Germline V gives CDR1 SGHRS, CDR2 YFSETQ. General study findings and limits: About 90% or about 30% of the time was how often most TCR beta V segments were productive, according to an earlier analysis. Sequencing likely generated an artifact that appeared as a cluster of highly shared sequence variants.

Notes on this clone: Antigen unknown.

Specimen: PBMCs. This chain connects TRBV5-1 to TRBJ2-7; 11 bases are a match to TRBD1. This TCR derives from a woman under 30 in good health and CMV-seropositive. CDR3 in DNA: TGCGCCAGCAGCGGTGGGACAGGGGGCTACGAGCAGTACGTC. This encodes CASSGGTGGYEQYV.